This T cell receptor beta chain was identified in a study of identical twins. Overall study findings and caveats: Out-of-frame TCR alpha sharing in monozygotic twins exceeded recombination model predictions. Researchers reported weaker excess twin sharing in beta out-of-frame sequences.

A universal primer site was created by template switching, with the cDNA bearing unique molecular identifiers. TCRdb reprocessed the 5' RACE reads with MiXCR, giving one entry per CDR3 protein. The profile shows around 250,000 distinct CDR3 sequences, roughly 8% of them singletons. Regarding this clonotype: Its antigen is not identified.

Germline V gene data show CDR1 as LNHDA and CDR2 as SQIVND (reference sequence). The CDR3 runs to 13 residues. J lost 3 bases, V lost 8 bases, and 6 bases had no gene match. The same sample was also studied in work on yellow fever vaccine responses in identical twins.

The sequenced sample consisted of CD8+ T cells sorted from blood. The receptor's source is a young woman in good health. The rearrangement uses TRBV19 and TRBJ2-7; 8 bases line up with TRBD1. The CDR3 region is CASATGANYEQYF. In DNA form, the CDR3 reads TGTGCCAGTGCGACAGGGGCAAACTACGAGCAGTACTTC.